Listed here are 23 T cell receptor beta chains from one sample, sequenced in a study of technical replicates of blood from a few donors. The repertoire was sequenced with immunoSEQ multiplex PCR; TCRdb's copy has only in-frame clones and lacks some. The sample has some 14,000 clones, about 82% seen once. Material: PBMCs. These receptors were taken from a human donor in good health.

The CDR3 sequence: CASSEGASAHYGYTF. DNA for the CDR3: TGTGCCAGCAGTGAAGGGGCCAGTGCACACTATGGCTACACCTTC. This sequence joins TRBV2 and TRBJ1-2; no definite D call. The CDR3 consists of 15 residues. The V gene lost 1 base and the J gene lost 3 bases, with 12 bases spanning the gap. Germline V lookup: CDR1 SNHLY, CDR2 FYNNEI.

The chain combines TRBV19 with TRBJ2-1; TRBD2 agrees at 10 bases. Trimming took 3 bases from V and 9 from J; bases not matched to a gene: 5. There are 14 residues in the CDR3. CDR1 is LNHDA, CDR2 SQIVND, per germline (reference sequence). The CDR3 spells CASSIMRLAGEQFF. DNA of the CDR3: TGTGCCAGTAGTATTATGAGACTAGCGGGTGAGCAGTTCTTC.

J is TRBJ2-1 and V is TRBV5-4, with TRBD2 matching over 13 bases. After removal of 5 bases from V and 5 bases from J, the junction contained 16 bases not matched to a gene. The V gene's germline CDR1 is SGHNT and CDR2 YYREEE (reference sequence). The CDR3 length is 19 residues. For the CDR3, the DNA is TGTGCCAGCAGGCCCGCTACCCCACGGACTAGCGGGAGCAACAATGAGCAGTTCTTC. Its translation is CASRPATPRTSGSNNEQFF.

This chain links TRBV18 with TRBJ2-7, with TRBD2 as a possible D gene (5 bases). The CDR3 runs to 14 residues. Trimming removed 3 bases at V and 2 bases at J, with 11 bases between. Germline V gene lookup returns CDR1 KGHSH and CDR2 LQKENI. The CDR3 region is CASSPPGITYEQYF. The CDR3 region has the DNA TGTGCCAGCTCACCCCCCGGGATAACCTACGAGCAGTACTTC. Based on the CDR3 plus reference TRBV18 and TRBJ2-7, the full variable domain is NAGVMQNPRHLVRRRGQEARLRCSPMKGHSHVYWYRQLPEEGLKFMVYLQKENIIDESGMPKERFSAEFPKEGPSILRIQQVVRGDSAAYFCASSPPGITYEQYFGPGTRLTVT.

V and J are TRBV28 and TRBJ1-1; D is ambiguous. Germline CDR1 reads MDHEN; CDR2 reads SYDVKM. This CDR3 comprises 15 residues. V lost 2 bases and J lost 3, with 13 bases in between. The CDR3 protein is CASSLGSGGYTEAFF. In DNA, the CDR3 is TGTGCCAGCAGTTTAGGATCGGGAGGATACACTGAAGCTTTCTTT.

This clone was seen more than once but under ten times. The V and J genes are TRBV27 and TRBJ2-1; TRBD2 matches at 13 bases. The ends lost 1 base at V and 8 bases at J; junction bases unmatched: 14. The CDR3 consists of 19 residues. Germline loops: CDR1 MNHEY, CDR2 SMNVEV (reference sequence). The CDR3: CASSLFGLAGEWGRDEQFF. The CDR3 coding sequence is TGTGCCAGCAGTTTATTCGGACTAGCGGGAGAGTGGGGAAGGGATGAGCAGTTCTTC.

This chain uses TRBV11-2 with TRBJ2-5; 9 bases align to TRBD2. J was trimmed by 2 bases and V by 0 bases; bases with no gene match: 7. The CDR3 spans 17 residues. CDR1 is SGHAT and CDR2 is FQNNGV in the germline V gene. The CDR3 is CASSLDTSGRSQETQYF. CDR3 coding DNA: TGTGCCAGCAGCTTAGATACGAGCGGGAGGTCTCAAGAGACCCAGTACTTC.

The V gene is TRBV2, the J gene TRBJ2-7; 8 bases agree with TRBD2. In germline, CDR1 is SNHLY, CDR2 FYNNEI. The length of the CDR3 is 16 residues. J was trimmed by 0 bases and V by 4 bases; bases with no gene match: 8. CDR3 amino acids: CASSARLASDSYEQYF. The DNA of the CDR3 is TGTGCCAGCAGTGCCAGACTAGCGAGTGACTCCTACGAGCAGTACTTC.

The V and J genes are TRBV11-2 and TRBJ2-7; 12 positions agree with TRBD1. Looked up from germline, CDR1 is SGHAT and CDR2 is FQNNGV. The CDR3 spans 16 residues. J gave up 7 bases and V 0 bases, and 7 bases lay outside the gene matches. DNA of the CDR3: TGTGCCAGCAGCTTAGATCTTGGGACAGGGGGCGATGAGCAGTACTTC. It translates to CASSLDLGTGGDEQYF.

The sample holds a few counts of this clone. The V call is TRBV7-3, the J call TRBJ1-1, with TRBD1 as a possible D gene (5 bases). The germline gives CDR1 SGHTA, CDR2 FQGTGA. This CDR3 region has 15 residues. V shed 5 bases and J shed 1 base, with 14 bases lying between them. DNA of the CDR3: TGTGCCAGCAGCCCACCGGGACTGACGAACACTGAAGCTTTCTTT. Translating gives CASSPPGLTNTEAFF.

V is TRBV9 and J is TRBJ2-7; no clear D gene. Germline lookup yields CDR1 SGDLS and CDR2 YYNGEE. The CDR3 has 13 amino acids. The ends were cut back, 4 bases at V and 6 bases at J, with 14 bases in the middle. CDR3 sequence (DNA): TGTGCCAGCAGCCCCACTGGTGTCCTCGAGCAGTACTTC. It codes for CASSPTGVLEQYF.

V usage is TRBV15 and J usage is TRBJ2-2, with 9 bases identical to TRBD2. The CDR3 is 15 residues long. The germline V gene has CDR1 LNHNV and CDR2 YYDKDF (reference sequence). J gave up 9 bases and V 0 bases, and 5 bases lay outside the gene matches. CDR3 loop: CATSRDSSGSWELFF. The DNA of the CDR3 is TGTGCCACCAGCAGAGATAGTAGCGGGAGCTGGGAGCTGTTTTTT.

This clone has just a few counts. The rearrangement uses TRBV27 and TRBJ1-5; 9 bases match TRBD1. With V trimmed by 5 bases and J by 4 bases, 3 bases remained unmatched. Per the germline V gene, CDR1 is MNHEY and CDR2 is SMNVEV (reference sequence). This CDR3 spans 14 amino acids. The chain's CDR3 is CASSQDRGNQPQHF. The CDR3 DNA reads as TGTGCCAGCAGTCAGGACAGGGGTAATCAGCCCCAGCATTTT.

This chain connects TRBV4-2 to TRBJ2-7, with 9 bases that match TRBD2. Germline CDR1 reads LGHNA; CDR2 reads YNFKEQ. The junction had 4 bases not matched to a gene; V was cut back by 4 bases and J by 3 bases. The CDR3 has 14 amino acids. Written as DNA, the CDR3 is TGTGCCAGCAGCCGGTCTAGCGGGGACTACGAGCAGTACTTC. Translated: CASSRSSGDYEQYF.

This rearrangement joins TRBV5-1 to TRBJ1-4; D remains ambiguous. Germline V gene lookup returns CDR1 SGHRS and CDR2 YFSETQ. V shed 1 base and J shed 2 bases, with 9 bases lying between them. The length of the CDR3 is 15 residues. CDR3 sequence reads: CASSLQVATNEKLFF. CDR3 DNA sequence: TGCGCCAGCAGCTTGCAGGTGGCGACTAATGAAAAACTGTTTTTT.

This rearrangement joins TRBV30 to TRBJ2-3; D not resolved. Germline CDR1 and CDR2: GTSNPN and SVGIG (reference sequence). CDR3 length equals 13 residues. Trimming stripped 0 bases from V and 4 bases from J, with 8 bases between. The CDR3 reads CAWSVRSSDTQYF. The CDR3 DNA follows: TGTGCCTGGAGTGTACGCAGTTCAGATACGCAGTATTTT.

CDR3 DNA sequence: TGCAGCGTCTTCCTAGCGGGAGTAGCAAATGAGCAGTTCTTC. Translation gives CSVFLAGVANEQFF. V usage is TRBV29-1 and J usage is TRBJ2-1, with TRBD2 identical over 10 bases. With V trimmed by 6 bases and J by 7 bases, 9 bases remained unmatched. CDR1 and CDR2 (germline): SQVTM, ANQGSEA. The CDR3 extends over 14 amino acids.

This chain uses TRBV10-2 with TRBJ2-5, with TRBD1 identical over 10 bases. CDR1 WSHSY and CDR2 SAAADI come from the germline V gene. CDR3 length: 13 amino acids. With V trimmed by 10 bases and J by 4 bases, 6 bases remained unmatched. The CDR3 loop reads CATRQGAAETQYF. The CDR3 bases are TGCGCCACCCGACAGGGGGCTGCAGAGACCCAGTACTTC.

The chain is built from TRBV29-1 and TRBJ2-1; D is unresolved. CDR1 SQVTM and CDR2 ANQGSEA come from the germline V gene. V shed 8 bases and J shed 5 bases, with 13 bases lying between them. CDR3 length: 12 amino acids. CDR3 in DNA: TGCAGCCTCGCCCCTCGCGACAATGAGCAGTTCTTC. Residues: CSLAPRDNEQFF.

This rearrangement joins TRBV28 to TRBJ2-1, with a tentative D call TRBD2 (7 bases). Trimming removed 7 bases from V and 6 bases from J, with 16 bases in between. Germline V gene data show CDR1 as MDHEN and CDR2 as SYDVKM. This CDR3 is 14 amino acids long. The CDR3: CASITSRGANEQFF. CDR3 DNA sequence: TGTGCCAGCATCACCTCCCGGGGGGCCAATGAGCAGTTCTTC.

The gene calls are TRBV29-1 and TRBJ2-7; maybe TRBD2 (6 bases). With 5 bases removed from V and 12 bases from J, the gap between germline ends came to 17 bases. Germline V CDR1 and CDR2: SQVTM, ANQGSEA. The CDR3 is 11 residues long. CDR3 coding DNA: TGCAGCGTTTCCCCCACGGGAGTAATGTACTTC. It translates to CSVSPTGVMYF.

A word on this clone: Distinct nucleotide sequences in the sample also encode this CDR3. V and J are TRBV14 and TRBJ2-1; TRBD2 agrees at 8 bases. The CDR3 covers 13 residues. Germline-derived CDR1 and CDR2 are SGHDN and FVKESK. J lost 6 bases, V lost 4 bases, and 2 bases had no gene match. The CDR3 loop is CASSPGTSNEQFF. The CDR3 nucleotides are TGTGCCAGCAGCCCCGGGACTAGCAATGAGCAGTTCTTC.

This clone has just a few counts. The V call is TRBV5-6, the J call TRBJ1-2; 7 nucleotides match TRBD1. J gave up 2 bases and V 2 bases, and 3 bases lay outside the gene matches. Per the germline V gene, CDR1 is SGHDT and CDR2 is YYEEEE. The CDR3 extends over 14 amino acids. CDR3 residues: CASSFGTVNYGYTF. The CDR3, as DNA: TGTGCCAGCAGCTTCGGGACAGTAAACTATGGCTACACCTTC.